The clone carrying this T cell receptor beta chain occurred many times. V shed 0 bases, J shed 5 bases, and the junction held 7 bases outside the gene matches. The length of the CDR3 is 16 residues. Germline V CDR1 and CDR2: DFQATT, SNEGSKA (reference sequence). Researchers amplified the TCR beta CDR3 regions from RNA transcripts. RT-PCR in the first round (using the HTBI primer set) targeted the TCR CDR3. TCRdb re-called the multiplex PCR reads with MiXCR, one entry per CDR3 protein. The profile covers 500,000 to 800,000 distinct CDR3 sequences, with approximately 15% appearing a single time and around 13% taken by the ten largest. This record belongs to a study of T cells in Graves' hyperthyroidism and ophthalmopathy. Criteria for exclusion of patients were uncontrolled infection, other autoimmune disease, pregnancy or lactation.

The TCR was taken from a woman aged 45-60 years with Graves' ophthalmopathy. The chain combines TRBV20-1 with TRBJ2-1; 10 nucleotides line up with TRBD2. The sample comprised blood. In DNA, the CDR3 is TGCAGTGCTAGAGATCCGAGCGGGAGGGCCCACAATGAGCAGTTCTTC. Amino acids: CSARDPSGRAHNEQFF.